This T cell receptor (beta chain) is drawn from a study of a mutant IDH1 vaccine in newly diagnosed glioma. Across the whole study: Vaccination was launched 4-6 weeks after radiotherapy alone, or with temozolomide cycles.

This CDR3 has 15 amino acids. Germline CDR1 is SEHNR and CDR2 is FQNEAQ (reference sequence). V was shortened by 1 base and J by 2 bases, with 8 bases between the two germline ends. Specified time point: week 5, during vaccination. A single vaccine dose contained 300 ug of mutant IDH1 20-mer peptide, and topical imiquimod was used with it. Repertoires were generated with immunoSEQ multiplex PCR, while TCRdb's copy carries only in-frame clones and drops some. The table includes over 45,000 clones, about 86% detected once. Comment on this clone: Its antigen is undetermined.

The receptor's source is a woman aged 50 to 65 with glioma. V usage is TRBV7-9 and J usage is TRBJ1-4; D is perhaps TRBD1 (6 bases). The material sequenced was PBMCs, taken from a glioma patient whose treatment included an IDH1 peptide vaccine. CDR3 protein: CASSLEGGTNEKLFF. Written as DNA, the CDR3 is TGTGCCAGCAGCTTAGAGGGGGGCACTAATGAAAAACTGTTTTTT. Drawing the rest from reference TRBV7-9 and TRBJ1-4, the complete variable domain is DTGVSQNPRHKITKRGQNVTFRCDPISEHNRLYWYRQTLGQGPEFLTYFQNEAQLEKSRLLSDRFSAERPKGSFSTLEIQRTEQGDSAMYLCASSLEGGTNEKLFFGSGTQLSVL.